This TCR beta chain was captured in a study of T cell repertoires in cytomegalovirus infection. Looked up from germline, CDR1 is MNHEY and CDR2 is SVGEGT. The CDR3 contains 14 residues. V was cut by 8 bases and J by 4 bases, with 18 bases left in between. TCRdb reprocessed the reads via MiXCR and lists one record per CDR3 protein. The repertoire holds about 920,000 distinct CDR3 sequences, with 31% as singletons. This clonotype was recorded at least ten times. The antigen is unknown. The TCR originated in a human donor in good health (CMV status not recorded). Some clones in this sample may be carry-over from other donors' samples. The sequencing used cultured CD8+ T cells from PBMCs, collected from culture after CMV antigen stimulation. The chain employs TRBV6-2 or TRBV6-3 and TRBJ2-7; a possible D gene is TRBD2 (5 bases). The CDR3 sequence: CASGGTRSIYEQYV. Here the CDR3 DNA reads TGTGCCAGCGGAGGAACACGTTCGATATACGAGCAGTACGTC.